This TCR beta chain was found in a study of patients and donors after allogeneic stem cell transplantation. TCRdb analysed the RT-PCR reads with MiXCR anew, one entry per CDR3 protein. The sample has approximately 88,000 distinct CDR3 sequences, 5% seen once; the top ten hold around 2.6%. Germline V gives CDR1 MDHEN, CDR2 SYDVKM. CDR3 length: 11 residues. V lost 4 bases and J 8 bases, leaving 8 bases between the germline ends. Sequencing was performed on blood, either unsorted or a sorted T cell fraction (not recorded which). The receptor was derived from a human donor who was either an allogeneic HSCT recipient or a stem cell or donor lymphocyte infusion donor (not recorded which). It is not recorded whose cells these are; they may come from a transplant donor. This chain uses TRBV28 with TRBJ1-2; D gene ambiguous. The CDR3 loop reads CASSYVEGYTF. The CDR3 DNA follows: TGTGCCAGCAGTTACGTGGAAGGCTACACCTTC.